Below, 16 T cell receptor beta chains from the same sample are listed, as sequenced in a study of cytomegalovirus exposure and HLA in healthy donors. The study ran its PCR with 60 Vbeta and 13 Jbeta primers. TCRdb's copy holds only in-frame clones and misses some; the assay was immunoSEQ multiplex PCR. The sample records around 100,000 clones, 70% being singletons. Material for sequencing was PBMCs. These receptors were collected from a man aged 25-40 years in good health and CMV-seropositive.

This chain uses TRBV6-1 with TRBJ1-5, with TRBD1 as a possible D gene (6 bases). CDR1 and CDR2 from the germline V gene are MNHNS and SASEGT. Trimming removed 8 bases at V and 2 bases at J, with 13 bases between. The CDR3 spans 14 residues. CDR3 bases: TGTGCCAGCGGATACAGGGTTGGCAATCAGCCCCAGCATTTT. It encodes CASGYRVGNQPQHF.

In its sample, this clone was seen once. V and J are TRBV28 and TRBJ1-2; 9 bases fit TRBD1. With 6 bases clipped from V and 2 bases from J, the junction kept 13 bases outside the gene matches. The germline gives CDR1 MDHEN, CDR2 SYDVKM. The CDR3 is made up of 17 amino acids. This chain's CDR3 is CASSRKPGQGSNYGYTF. The CDR3, as DNA: TGTGCCAGCAGCCGAAAACCTGGACAGGGGTCAAACTATGGCTACACCTTC.

The chain joins TRBV13 to TRBJ2-5; D remains unclear. Germline V gene lookup returns CDR1 PRHDT and CDR2 FYEKMQ (reference sequence). Trimming shortened V by 4 bases and J by 5 bases, and 17 bases separated the two germline ends. The CDR3 length is 15 residues. The CDR3 nucleotides read TGTGCCAGCAGCTCGAGTCCCCTAGATGAGGAGACCCAGTACTTC. Its protein is CASSSSPLDEETQYF.

This chain joins TRBV27 and TRBJ1-1; D ambiguous. CDR3 length: 13 amino acids. The ends were cut back, 3 bases at V and 5 bases at J, with 10 bases in the middle. Germline V gene sequence: CDR1 MNHEY, CDR2 SMNVEV (reference sequence). In nucleotides, the CDR3 is TGTGCCAGCAGTTTTATCCGGGGTACTGAAGCTTTCTTT. Its translation is CASSFIRGTEAFF.

This clone was observed a few times. This chain uses TRBV30 with TRBJ1-5, with 7 bases fitting TRBD1. The J segment lost 7 bases and the V segment lost 0 bases, leaving 3 bases of the junction unmatched. The germline V gene has CDR1 GTSNPN and CDR2 SVGIG (reference sequence). The CDR3 runs 13 residues. DNA for the CDR3: TGTGCCTGGAGTGTGACAGGGATGCAGCCCCAGCATTTT. Amino acid sequence: CAWSVTGMQPQHF.

The CDR3 region has the DNA TGTGCCAGCATCAAGACAGGGAACTATGGCTACACCTTC. Translated: CASIKTGNYGYTF. J is TRBJ1-2 and V is TRBV28; 7 positions agree with TRBD1. Germline CDR1 reads MDHEN; CDR2 reads SYDVKM. CDR3 size: 13 residues. With 7 bases clipped from V and 2 bases from J, the junction kept 4 bases outside the gene matches.

V usage is TRBV5-4 and J usage is TRBJ2-4; weak D call: TRBD1 (6 bases). Germline CDR1 and CDR2: SGHNT and YYREEE (reference sequence). CDR3 length: 16 residues. With 1 base removed from V and 0 bases from J, the gap between germline ends came to 11 bases. CDR3 sequence reads: CASSLRRGLAKNIQYF. In DNA form, the CDR3 reads TGTGCCAGCAGCTTGCGCAGGGGCCTAGCCAAAAACATTCAGTACTTC.

The rearrangement joins TRBV28 to TRBJ1-2, with D maybe TRBD1 (5 bases). The CDR3 has 15 amino acids. Between the trimmed V and J ends, which lost 2 bases and 0 bases, there was a span of 10 bases. From germline, CDR1 is MDHEN and CDR2 SYDVKM. The CDR3 reads CASSLTGRANYGYTF. As DNA, the CDR3 is TGTGCCAGCAGTTTAACCGGCAGGGCTAACTATGGCTACACCTTC.

The rearrangement joins TRBV6-6 to TRBJ2-5; the match to TRBD2 covers 9 bases. Germline values: CDR1 MNHNY, CDR2 SVGAGI (reference sequence). V lost 5 bases and J lost 3; bases outside the gene matches: 7. CDR3 length: 15 residues. This CDR3 is CASSRSGRAEETQYF. CDR3 nucleotides: TGTGCCAGCAGTCGTAGCGGGAGAGCGGAAGAGACCCAGTACTTC.

This chain links TRBV6-1 with TRBJ1-1; 7 nucleotides line up with TRBD1. This CDR3 has 14 amino acids. The V gene's germline CDR1 is MNHNS and CDR2 SASEGT. The V segment lost 6 bases and the J segment 1 base; nucleotides outside the gene matches: 5. CDR3 in amino acids: CASRAGTANTEAFF. In DNA form, the CDR3 reads TGTGCCAGCAGGGCCGGGACAGCGAACACTGAAGCTTTCTTT.

This clone has just a few counts. The chain couples TRBV29-1 to TRBJ2-3, with 10 bases identical to TRBD2. The CDR3 covers 17 residues. J gave up 6 bases and V 5 bases, and 17 bases lay outside the gene matches. Germline loops: CDR1 SQVTM, CDR2 ANQGSEA. The chain's CDR3 is CSVSTGYIAGGSDTQYF. The CDR3 nucleotides are TGCAGCGTTTCCACCGGTTATATAGCGGGGGGATCGGATACGCAGTATTTT.

DNA of the CDR3: TGTGCCAGCAGCTTGGGGGGGGACAGGCCCACTGAAGCTTTCTTT. It is translated as CASSLGGDRPTEAFF. The rearrangement links TRBV5-4 to TRBJ1-1; 8 bases are shared with TRBD1. J was trimmed by 4 bases and V by 0 bases; bases with no gene match: 5. This CDR3 comprises 15 residues. From germline, CDR1 is SGHNT and CDR2 YYREEE (reference sequence). Full variable domain (missing parts from reference TRBV5-4 and TRBJ1-1): ETGVTQSPTHLIKTRGQQVTLRCSSQSGHNTVSWYQQALGQGPQFIFQYYREEENGRGNFPPRFSGLQFPNYSSELNVNALELDDSALYLCASSLGGDRPTEAFFGQGTRLTVV.

This clone was picked up one time. J is TRBJ1-6 and V is TRBV19; TRBD1 matches at 8 bases. The germline V gene has CDR1 LNHDA and CDR2 SQIVND (reference sequence). CDR3 length: 16 residues. Trimming at V came to 4 bases and at J to 4 bases, leaving 6 bases not matched to a gene. CDR3 sequence (DNA): TGTGCCAGTAGTAACAGGGGGGAGGGGTATAATTCACCCCTCCACTTT. This translates into CASSNRGEGYNSPLHF.

This chain joins TRBV5-1 and TRBJ2-1; the match to TRBD2 covers 8 bases. Germline V gives CDR1 SGHRS, CDR2 YFSETQ. The CDR3 covers 15 residues. J lost 5 bases, V lost 0 bases, and 4 bases had no gene match. This chain's CDR3 is CASSLAGRGDNEQFF. CDR3 in DNA: TGCGCCAGCAGCTTGGCCGGGAGGGGGGACAATGAGCAGTTCTTC.

The chain is built from TRBV27 and TRBJ2-3, with 7 bases matching TRBD2. Germline CDR1 is MNHEY and CDR2 is SMNVEV (reference sequence). After removal of 6 bases from V and 2 bases from J, the junction contained 2 bases not matched to a gene. The CDR3 length is 13 residues. CDR3 residues: CASRGLFTDTQYF. CDR3 sequence (DNA): TGTGCCAGCAGGGGACTATTCACAGATACGCAGTATTTT.

The chain employs TRBV28 and TRBJ1-1; TRBD1 is a possible D gene (6 bases). Germline CDR1 MDHEN, CDR2 SYDVKM. The CDR3 covers 15 residues. The germline V and J ends were trimmed by 7 bases and 5 bases, with 20 bases remaining between them. The CDR3 DNA reads as TGTGCCAGCACCCCGCACGGGGGGGCGGATACTGAAGCTTTCTTT. It codes for CASTPHGGADTEAFF.